Sequencing of this TCR beta chain was carried out in a study of control samples from healthy donors and cancer patients. The CDR3 spans 13 residues. V gave up 4 bases and J gave up 3 bases; unmatched junction bases: 3. The germline CDR1 and CDR2 sequences are SGHTS and YDEGEE. Only in-frame clones appear in the TCRdb table, and some are missing; sequencing was by immunoSEQ multiplex PCR. The sample yields some 250,000 clones, about 80% seen once. The material sequenced was PBMCs. The sequence was collected from a woman aged 55-75 years with lung cancer. This chain links TRBV5-8 with TRBJ2-5; 7 bases are shared with TRBD1. CDR3 coding DNA: TGTGCCAGCAGCCCCGGGACAGAAGAGACCCAGTACTTC. It specifies CASSPGTEETQYF.